A single TCR beta chain is shown here with its context. The sample originates from a study of T cell responses to AZD1222 COVID-19 vaccine. Per germline, CDR1 SGHAT and CDR2 FQNNGV. J gave up 2 bases and V 5 bases, and 10 bases lay outside the gene matches. CDR3 length: 16 residues. Measured with immunoSEQ multiplex PCR; TCRdb has only the in-frame clones, and not every one. The sample holds under 70,000 clones, around 84% seen once. This chain joins TRBV11-2 and TRBJ2-7; 9 bases are shared with TRBD2. Sample: peripheral blood, taken on day 0 of AZD1222 vaccination. This TCR was sampled from an adult in good health. As DNA, the CDR3 is TGTGCCAGCAGCCCCCTGGGGGCTAGCGGGACCTACGAGCAGTACTTC. Protein: CASSPLGASGTYEQYF.